Below are 3 T cell receptor beta chains sequenced from a single sample in a study of blood T cells in healthy people across ages. The use of a sample-barcoded 5' primer and a J-beta primer mix characterized a second PCR of roughly 7 to 11 cycles. TCRdb reprocessed the 5' RACE reads with MiXCR, giving one entry per CDR3 protein. Among more than 750,000 distinct CDR3 sequences listed, under 35% were seen once. The same data also contributed to another study, on T cells of mothers and their children.

The sequenced material came from blood. These receptor sequences come from a woman aged 35 to 49 in good health.

This clonotype was detected a few times. The V gene is TRBV20-1, the J gene TRBJ1-1; D is unclear. Deletions cut 2 bases from V and 8 bases from J, with 18 bases between. The CDR3 totals 14 residues. The germline CDR1 and CDR2 sequences are DFQATT and SNEGSKA (reference sequence). Here the CDR3 DNA reads TGCAGTGCTAGATTTTTAGGTGGCGGCACCGAAGCTTTCTTT. Translation: CSARFLGGGTEAFF.

This clonotype turned up a few times. This chain joins TRBV2 and TRBJ2-1, with 12 bases aligning to TRBD2. CDR1 is SNHLY, CDR2 FYNNEI, per germline. Losses at the gene ends were 3 bases for V and 5 bases for J; bases not matched to a gene: 2. The CDR3 has 15 amino acids. CDR3 nucleotides: TGTGCCAGCAGTGAGACTAGCGGGGGAGACAATGAGCAGTTCTTC. Translation: CASSETSGGDNEQFF. The whole variable domain, remainder taken from reference TRBV2 and TRBJ2-1, is EPEVTQTPSHQVTQMGQEVILRCVPISNHLYFYWYRQILGQKVEFLVSFYNNEISEKSEIFDDQFSVERPDGSNFTLKIRSTKLEDSAMYFCASSETSGGDNEQFFGPGTRLTVL.

The chain combines TRBV7-2 with TRBJ2-7; D is ambiguous. The germline V and J ends were trimmed by 6 bases and 0 bases, with 15 bases remaining between them. CDR1 SGHTA and CDR2 FQGNSA come from the germline V gene. The CDR3 runs to 15 residues. CDR3 in amino acids: CASRLRYTSSYEQYF. CDR3 coding DNA: TGTGCCAGCAGGCTCAGGTATACGAGCTCCTACGAGCAGTACTTC. Full variable domain (remainder filled in from reference TRBV7-2 and TRBJ2-7): GAGVSQSPSNKVTEKGKDVELRCDPISGHTALYWYRQSLGQGLEFLIYFQGNSAPDKSGLPSDRFSAERTGGSVSTLTIQRTQQEDSAVYLCASRLRYTSSYEQYFGPGTRLTVT.